The following is a T cell receptor (beta chain) sequence with its context. Only in-frame clones appear in the TCRdb table, and some are missing; sequencing was by immunoSEQ multiplex PCR. The data contain about 32,000 clones, roughly four fifths of them seen just once; the ten biggest clones take up around 2.5%. The entry originates in a study of preoperative IRX-2 immunotherapy in early breast cancer. Treatment given: preoperative locoregional IRX-2 cytokine immunotherapy. Patients received preoperative, locoregional IRX-2 cytokine immunotherapy in a phase Ib study. CDR3 length: 14 amino acids. V was shortened by 5 bases and J by 5 bases, with 15 bases between the two germline ends. The germline CDR1 and CDR2 sequences are LNHDA and SQIVND (reference sequence).

This sample comprised lymph node tissue, obtained from a patient treated with IRX-2 immunotherapy. The V and J genes are TRBV19 and TRBJ1-1; D is undetermined. The receptor comes from a human donor with breast cancer. The CDR3, as DNA: TGTGCCAGTAGTCCCCTCCTGTGGGAAACTGAAGCTTTCTTT. Translation: CASSPLLWETEAFF. The complete variable domain, with remaining parts taken from reference TRBV19 and TRBJ1-1, reads DGGITQSPKYLFRKEGQNVTLSCEQNLNHDAMYWYRQDPGQGLRLIYYSQIVNDFQKGDIAEGYSVSREKKESFPLTVTSAQKNPTAFYLCASSPLLWETEAFFGQGTRLTVV.